The rows below give T cell receptor beta chains drawn from one sample of a study of shared clonotypes between healthy human individuals. Some clones are missing from TCRdb's copy, which holds only in-frame ones; the method was immunoSEQ multiplex PCR. The sample includes a few hundred thousand clones, 79% of them seen just once. Sequencing was carried out using PBMCs. The origin of the receptors is a woman aged 40 to 50 in good health. Some clones in this sample may be carry-over from other donors' samples. The CDR3 runs from the conserved cysteine through the conserved F or W. D genes are given only for firm matches. Clone size, where shown, is once, few, many, or a class for clones that have expanded.

DNA,CDR3,V,J,size,D
TGTGCCAGCAGCCAAGATAGGTATACCAATCAGCCCCAGCATTTT,CASSQDRYTNQPQHF,TRBV4-2,TRBJ1-5,-,-
TGTGCCAGCAGCCCGGGGACGCAAAACAATGAGCAGTTCTTC,CASSPGTQNNEQFF,TRBV7-2,TRBJ2-1,-,-
TGCAGCGTTGGGGACCTATACAATGAGCAGTTCTTC,CSVGDLYNEQFF,TRBV29-1,TRBJ2-1,-,-
TGTGCCAGCAGCTCATTAGCGGGAGGGGACACCGGGGAGCTGTTTTTT,CASSSLAGGDTGELFF,TRBV9,TRBJ2-2,-,TRBD2
TGCGCCAGCAGCCACGGCGGGAGGGCCATTAGCTCCTACAATGAGCAGTTCTTC,CASSHGGRAISSYNEQFF,TRBV4-1,TRBJ2-1,-,TRBD2
TGTGCCAGCAGGGAGGTAGCGGGAGGCTACGAGCAGTACTTC,CASREVAGGYEQYF,TRBV6-1,TRBJ2-7,-,TRBD2
TGTGCCAGTACGCCCCTAGCGGCAACCTACGAGCAGTACTTC,CASTPLAATYEQYF,TRBV19,TRBJ2-7,-,TRBD2
TGTGCCAGCAGGCCTACTAGCGGCGAGCAGTTCTTC,CASRPTSGEQFF,TRBV2,TRBJ2-1,-,TRBD2
TGTGCCAGCAGCTTCCGGACTAGCGGGATGGGGAGCTCCTACAATGAGCAGTTCTTC,CASSFRTSGMGSSYNEQFF,TRBV5-5,TRBJ2-1,-,TRBD2
TGTGCCAGGGAGGACAGGGGTTCCCCGTGGGATAATGAGCAGTTCTTC,CAREDRGSPWDNEQFF,TRBV2,TRBJ2-1,-,TRBD1
TGTGCCAGCAGTGGACGTGATGTTAGCAATCAGCCCCAGCATTTT,CASSGRDVSNQPQHF,TRBV28,TRBJ1-5,-,-
TGTGCCACCAGCAGGCGACTATTTTCGGCCGGGGAGCTGTTTTTT,CATSRRLFSAGELFF,TRBV15,TRBJ2-2,-,-
TGCGCCAGCAGCTGGGGGACAGGGCACTACAATGAGCAGTTCTTC,CASSWGTGHYNEQFF,TRBV5-1,TRBJ2-1,-,TRBD1
TGTGCCAGCTATCAGCCCCAGCATTTT,CASYQPQHF,TRBV6-6,TRBJ1-5,-,-
TGTGCCAGCAGAGGACAAATACAAGAGACCCAGTACTTC,CASRGQIQETQYF,TRBV7-2,TRBJ2-5,few,-
TGTGCCAGCAGCGTCACGGGAGGAGGAGAGACCCAGTACTTC,CASSVTGGGETQYF,TRBV11-2,TRBJ2-5,-,TRBD2
TGTGCCAGCAGTTTATCGGGGAGGTACTACGAGCAGTACTTC,CASSLSGRYYEQYF,TRBV27,TRBJ2-7,-,-
TGCGCCAGCAGCTCCGATAGGGGATTCGACTCTGGGGCCAACGTCCTGACTTTC,CASSSDRGFDSGANVLTF,TRBV5-1,TRBJ2-6,once,-
TGTGCCAGCAGTGAACCTGGGCTCACCAGAGACGAGCAGTACTTC,CASSEPGLTRDEQYF,TRBV6-1,TRBJ2-7,-,-
TGTGCCAGCAGTTCACGTAGCAATCAGCCCCAGCATTTT,CASSSRSNQPQHF,TRBV27,TRBJ1-5,-,-
TGTGCCAGCAGCGTAGATGAGCGGGAGTCCTACGAGCAGTACTTC,CASSVDERESYEQYF,TRBV9,TRBJ2-7,once,TRBD2
TGTGCCAGCGCAGCCTACAATGAGCAGTTCTTC,CASAAYNEQFF,TRBV6-1,TRBJ2-1,-,-
TGTGCCAGCAACCAGCCGACGGGAGACCTTCATTACAATGAGCAGTTCTTC,CASNQPTGDLHYNEQFF,TRBV28,TRBJ2-1,-,-
TGTGCCAGCAGCGTGGACAGGGTCTACGAGCAGTACTTC,CASSVDRVYEQYF,TRBV7-8,TRBJ2-7,-,TRBD1
TGCGCCAGCTCCCGAGTGGCTAGCGGGCCTTTTAGCTCCTACGAGCAGTACTTC,CASSRVASGPFSSYEQYF,TRBV4-1,TRBJ2-7,once,TRBD2
TGTGCCAGCAGTGTAGAAGGACAGGGTATGAGCAATCAGCCCCAGCATTTT,CASSVEGQGMSNQPQHF,TRBV2,TRBJ1-5,-,TRBD1
TGTGCCAGTAGTACGACAGGGTTCGGGTCTGGGGCCAACGTCCTGACTTTC,CASSTTGFGSGANVLTF,TRBV19,TRBJ2-6,once,TRBD1
TGTGCCAGCAGTTACCTACGAACTGGAACTGAAGCTTTCTTT,CASSYLRTGTEAFF,TRBV6-6,TRBJ1-1,-,-
TGCGCCAGCAGCCAAGGGCGGGAGGCGCTGCCCCAAGAGACCCAGTACTTC,CASSQGREALPQETQYF,TRBV4-1,TRBJ2-5,-,TRBD2